The present TCR beta chain was sequenced within a study of blood T cells in healthy people across ages. The study's findings and limits: Both higher diversity and more naive CD4+ cells marked long-lived donors when set against aged donors.

Using a J-beta primer mix together with a sample-barcoded 5' primer, a second PCR was run for about 6 to 12 cycles. MiXCR, applied by TCRdb to the 5' RACE reads, yields one record per CDR3 protein. The table includes more than 1 million distinct CDR3 sequences, roughly 45% detected once. This clonotype was detected a few times. The antigen remains unidentified. This CDR3 contains 14 residues. Germline-derived CDR1 and CDR2 are MNHNS and SASEGT. J gave up 5 bases and V 4 bases, and 4 bases lay outside the gene matches. Sequenced material: blood. The TCR sequence derives from a woman aged 60-70 years in good health. V and J are TRBV6-1 and TRBJ2-5; TRBD1 matches at 10 bases. The DNA of the CDR3 is TGTGCCAGCAGTGTGGGGACAGGGGAGGAGACCCAGTACTTC. It is translated as CASSVGTGEETQYF.